This T cell receptor beta chain was recorded in a study of T cell responses to AZD1222 COVID-19 vaccine. Study results and limitations: Clonal diversity was possibly underestimated, and the donors were mostly white British, with more females. Of the AZD1222 recipients, only six were seropositive at baseline.

The CDR3 is 15 amino acids. The V and J ends lost 6 bases and 2 bases, in that order; junction bases with no gene match: 7. Germline V gene lookup returns CDR1 MDHEN and CDR2 SYDVKM. To note about this clone: Its antigen is currently unknown.

Produced via immunoSEQ multiplex PCR; TCRdb's table is partial and in-frame only. Of about 130,000 clones listed, 94% are singletons. The TCR sequence derives from an adult in good health. The genes are TRBV28 and TRBJ2-3, with 8 bases lining up with TRBD1. The starting material was peripheral blood, obtained on day 0 of AZD1222 vaccination. As DNA, the CDR3 is TGTGCCAGCAGGGGGGACAGGTTCAACACAGATACGCAGTATTTT. Amino acids: CASRGDRFNTDTQYF.